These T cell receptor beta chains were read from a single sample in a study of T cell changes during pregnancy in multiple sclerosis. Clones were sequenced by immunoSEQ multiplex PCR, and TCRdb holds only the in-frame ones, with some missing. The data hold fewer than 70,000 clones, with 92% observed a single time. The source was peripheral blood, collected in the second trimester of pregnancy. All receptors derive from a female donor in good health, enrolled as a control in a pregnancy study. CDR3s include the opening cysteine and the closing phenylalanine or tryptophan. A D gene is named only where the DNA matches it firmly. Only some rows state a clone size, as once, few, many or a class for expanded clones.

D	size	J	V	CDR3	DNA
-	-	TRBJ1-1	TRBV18	CASSPTGVVVNTEAFF	TGTGCCAGCTCACCTACCGGGGTCGTGGTGAACACTGAAGCTTTCTTT
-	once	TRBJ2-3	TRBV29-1	CSVDNGYSSTDTQYF	TGCAGCGTTGATAACGGGTATTCTAGCACAGATACGCAGTATTTT
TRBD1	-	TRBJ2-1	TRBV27	CASRKGGFEQFF	TGTGCCAGCCGAAAAGGGGGCTTTGAGCAGTTCTTC
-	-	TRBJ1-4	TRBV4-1	CASSLLTGTNEKLFF	TGCGCCAGCAGCCTACTCACCGGAACTAATGAAAAACTGTTTTTT
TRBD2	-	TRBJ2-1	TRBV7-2	CASSLVGLAGVDEQFF	TGTGCCAGCAGCTTAGTTGGACTAGCGGGAGTGGATGAGCAGTTCTTC
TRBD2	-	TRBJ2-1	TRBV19	CASSIDGLAGVNEQFF	TGTGCCAGTAGTATAGATGGGCTAGCGGGAGTTAATGAGCAGTTCTTC
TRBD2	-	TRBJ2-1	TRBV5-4	CASSLGTSGSGNEQFF	TGTGCCAGCAGCTTGGGGACTAGCGGGAGCGGCAATGAGCAGTTCTTC
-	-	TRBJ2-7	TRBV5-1	CASSLGGLPSYEQYF	TGCGCCAGCAGCTTGGGGGGCCTCCCCTCCTACGAGCAGTACTTC
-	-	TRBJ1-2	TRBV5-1	CASSGGLPNNYGYTF	TGCGCCAGCAGTGGGGGGTTACCGAATAACTATGGCTACACCTTC
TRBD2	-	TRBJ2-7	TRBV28	CASSSSLAGFYEQYF	TGTGCCAGCAGTTCCTCTTTAGCGGGATTTTACGAGCAGTACTTC
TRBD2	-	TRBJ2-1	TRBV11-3	CASSLGSSGYNEQFF	TGTGCCAGCAGCTTAGGATCTAGCGGCTACAATGAGCAGTTCTTC
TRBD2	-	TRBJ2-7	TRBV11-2	CASSPRGWGGYEQYF	TGTGCCAGCAGCCCGCGAGGTTGGGGGGGCTACGAGCAGTACTTC
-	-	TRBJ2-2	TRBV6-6	CASSYPSSGELFF	TGTGCCAGCAGTTACCCTAGCTCCGGGGAGCTGTTTTTT
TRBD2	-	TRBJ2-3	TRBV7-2	CASSSSSGGGANTQYF	TGTGCCAGCAGCTCCTCGTCGGGGGGGGGTGCGAATACGCAGTATTTT
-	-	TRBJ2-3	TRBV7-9	CASSLELLYTQYF	TGTGCCAGCAGCTTAGAACTATTATATACGCAGTATTTT
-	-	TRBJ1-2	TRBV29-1	CSVQSQLTYGYTF	TGCAGCGTACAGTCCCAACTGACGTATGGCTACACCTTC
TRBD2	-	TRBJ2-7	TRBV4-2	CASSQDSGTTIPYEQYF	TGTGCCAGCAGCCAAGACTCCGGGACTACCATCCCTTACGAGCAGTACTTC
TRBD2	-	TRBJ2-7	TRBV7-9	CASSLARTSTYEQYF	TGTGCCAGCAGCTTAGCCCGGACTAGTACGTACGAGCAGTACTTC
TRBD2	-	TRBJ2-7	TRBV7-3	CASSSGGRSRYEQYF	TGTGCCAGCAGCTCGGGCGGGAGGTCCCGCTACGAGCAGTACTTC
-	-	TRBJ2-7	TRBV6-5	CASSHRKTYEQYF	TGTGCCAGCAGCCACAGGAAAACCTACGAGCAGTACTTC
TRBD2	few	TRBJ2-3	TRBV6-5	CATARGEGPTDTQYF	TGTGCCACAGCAAGAGGGGAGGGCCCTACAGATACGCAGTATTTT
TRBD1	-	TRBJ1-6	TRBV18	CASSPGQGNSPLHF	TGTGCCAGCTCACCGGGACAGGGTAATTCACCCCTCCACTTT
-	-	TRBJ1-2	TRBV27	CASVAMGARGGYTF	TGTGCCAGCGTCGCGATGGGAGCCCGGGGGGGCTACACCTTC
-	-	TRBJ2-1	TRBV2	CASTLLPYNEQFF	TGTGCCAGCACCTTACTTCCCTACAATGAGCAGTTCTTC
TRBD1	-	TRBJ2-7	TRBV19	CASSPSGTGAYEQYF	TGTGCCAGTAGTCCCTCCGGGACAGGGGCTTACGAGCAGTACTTC
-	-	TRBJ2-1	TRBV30	CAWRLVNEQFF	TGTGCCTGGAGGCTAGTGAATGAGCAGTTCTTC
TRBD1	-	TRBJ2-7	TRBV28	CATLGQISYEQYF	TGTGCCACCCTGGGACAGATCTCCTACGAGCAGTACTTC
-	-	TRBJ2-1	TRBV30	CAWGELQFF	TGTGCCTGGGGGGAGTTGCAGTTCTTC
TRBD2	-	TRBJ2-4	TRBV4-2	CASSQVPSGELGVKNIQYF	TGTGCCAGCAGCCAAGTACCTAGCGGGGAGTTGGGTGTCAAAAACATTCAGTACTTC
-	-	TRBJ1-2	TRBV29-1	CSSGRLEGAYGYTF	TGCAGCTCTGGCCGGCTCGAGGGAGCCTATGGCTACACCTTC
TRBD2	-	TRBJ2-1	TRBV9	CASSANQAGGRYNEQFF	TGTGCCAGCAGCGCGAATCAAGCGGGGGGGCGATACAATGAGCAGTTCTTC
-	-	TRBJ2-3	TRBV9	CASTIDYLNNTDTQYF	TGTGCCAGTACTATTGACTACCTAAACAACACAGATACGCAGTATTTT
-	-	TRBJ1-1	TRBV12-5	CASAFCRRTELDTEAFF	TGTGCTAGTGCCTTTTGTAGGAGGACAGAACTAGACACTGAAGCTTTCTTT
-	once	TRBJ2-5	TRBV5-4	CASSLFTRREQETQYF	TGTGCCAGCAGCTTGTTTACTAGGCGAGAACAAGAGACCCAGTACTTC
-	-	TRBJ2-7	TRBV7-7	CASSLDPSYEQYF	TGTGCTAGCAGCTTAGATCCTTCCTACGAGCAGTACTTC
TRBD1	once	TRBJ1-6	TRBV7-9	CASSLGPDRVSSPLHF	TGTGCCAGCAGCTTAGGCCCGGACAGGGTTTCGTCACCCCTCCACTTT
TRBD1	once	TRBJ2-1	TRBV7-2	CASSTRTGRSSEQFF	TGTGCCAGCAGCACGCGGACAGGGCGAAGTTCTGAGCAGTTCTTC
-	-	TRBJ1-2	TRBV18	CASSPLHPNYGYTF	TGTGCCAGCTCACCCTTACACCCCAACTATGGCTACACCTTC
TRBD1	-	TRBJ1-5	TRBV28	CASSLLPGQGRQPQHF	TGTGCCAGCAGTCTACTCCCGGGACAGGGCCGTCAGCCCCAGCATTTT
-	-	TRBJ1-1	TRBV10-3	CAIRWGPSGEAFF	TGTGCCATCCGATGGGGGCCGAGTGGGGAAGCTTTCTTT
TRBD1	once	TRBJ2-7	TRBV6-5	CASTQTGVLTTEQYF	TGTGCCAGCACCCAGACAGGGGTCTTAACGACGGAGCAGTACTTC
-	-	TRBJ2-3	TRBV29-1	CSVGPGVDTQYF	TGCAGCGTTGGCCCGGGTGTCGATACGCAGTATTTT
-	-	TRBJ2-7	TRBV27	CASSTHGGEQYF	TGTGCCAGCAGTACTCATGGGGGGGAGCAGTACTTC
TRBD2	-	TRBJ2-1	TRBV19	CASSPPPITSGIVGEQFF	TGTGCCAGTAGCCCCCCCCCAATTACTAGCGGGATCGTCGGTGAGCAGTTCTTC
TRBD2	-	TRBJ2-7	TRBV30	CAWSGTSGGEWQYF	TGTGCCTGGAGTGGAACTAGCGGGGGCGAATGGCAGTACTTC
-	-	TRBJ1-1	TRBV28	CASSPPVRAGAFF	TGTGCCAGCAGTCCCCCCGTCCGGGCGGGAGCTTTCTTT
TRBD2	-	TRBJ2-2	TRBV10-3	CAITKLAGGPSATGELFF	TGTGCCATCACCAAACTAGCGGGAGGGCCCTCCGCCACCGGGGAGCTGTTTTTT
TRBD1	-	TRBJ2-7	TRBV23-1	CASRGDSTYEQYF	TGCGCCAGCAGAGGGGACAGCACCTACGAGCAGTACTTC
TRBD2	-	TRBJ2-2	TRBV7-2	CASSGTRSNTGELFF	TGTGCCAGCAGCGGGACTAGATCGAACACCGGGGAGCTGTTTTTT
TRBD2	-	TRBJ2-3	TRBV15	CATSKEKTGTSGRRRDTQYF	TGTGCCACCAGCAAAGAAAAAACCGGGACTAGCGGGAGGCGGAGGGATACGCAGTATTTT
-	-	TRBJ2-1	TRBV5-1	CASSDSNSAYNEQFF	TGCGCCAGCTCGGACAGTAACTCCGCCTACAATGAGCAGTTCTTC
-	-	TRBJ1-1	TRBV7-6	CASSLAGGQNTEAFF	TGTGCCAGCAGCTTAGCGGGCGGGCAGAACACTGAAGCTTTCTTT
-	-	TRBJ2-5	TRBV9	CASSITTRAETQYF	TGTGCCAGCAGCATTACAACGAGGGCTGAGACCCAGTACTTC
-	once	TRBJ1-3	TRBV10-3	CAINGGATSGNTIYF	TGTGCCATCAATGGAGGGGCAACCTCTGGAAACACCATATATTTT
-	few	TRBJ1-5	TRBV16	CASSQVGRGEHQPQHF	TGTGCCAGCAGCCAGGTTGGCAGGGGAGAACATCAGCCCCAGCATTTT